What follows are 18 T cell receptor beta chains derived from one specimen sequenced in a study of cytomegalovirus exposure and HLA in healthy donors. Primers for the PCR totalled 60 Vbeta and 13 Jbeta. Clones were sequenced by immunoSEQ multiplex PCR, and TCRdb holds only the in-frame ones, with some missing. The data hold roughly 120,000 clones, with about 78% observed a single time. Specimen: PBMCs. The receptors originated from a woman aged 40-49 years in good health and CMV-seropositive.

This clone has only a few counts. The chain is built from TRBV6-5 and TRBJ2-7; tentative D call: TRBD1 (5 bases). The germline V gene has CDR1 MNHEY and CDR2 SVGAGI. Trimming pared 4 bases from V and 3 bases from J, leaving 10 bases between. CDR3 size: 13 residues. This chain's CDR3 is CASSSTGIYEQYF. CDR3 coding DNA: TGTGCCAGCAGTTCCACAGGCATCTACGAGCAGTACTTC.

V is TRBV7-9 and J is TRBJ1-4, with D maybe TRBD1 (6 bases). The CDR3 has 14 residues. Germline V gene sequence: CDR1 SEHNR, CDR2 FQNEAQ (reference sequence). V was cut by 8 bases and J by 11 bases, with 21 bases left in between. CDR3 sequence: CASGSFEGDGKLFF. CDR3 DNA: TGTGCCAGCGGCTCCTTCGAGGGGGACGGGAAACTGTTTTTT.

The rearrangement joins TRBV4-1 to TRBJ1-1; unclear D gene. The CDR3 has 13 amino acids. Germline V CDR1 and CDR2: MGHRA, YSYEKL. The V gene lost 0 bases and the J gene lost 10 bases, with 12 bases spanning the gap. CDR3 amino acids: CASSQDSGMGAFF. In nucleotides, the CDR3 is TGCGCCAGCAGCCAAGACTCGGGGATGGGAGCTTTCTTT.

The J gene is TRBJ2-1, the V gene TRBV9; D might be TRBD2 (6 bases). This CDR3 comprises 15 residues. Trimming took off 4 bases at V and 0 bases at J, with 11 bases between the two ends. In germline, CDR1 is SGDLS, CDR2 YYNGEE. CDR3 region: CASSPLTSSYNEQFF. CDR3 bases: TGTGCCAGCAGCCCCCTGACTAGCTCCTACAATGAGCAGTTCTTC.

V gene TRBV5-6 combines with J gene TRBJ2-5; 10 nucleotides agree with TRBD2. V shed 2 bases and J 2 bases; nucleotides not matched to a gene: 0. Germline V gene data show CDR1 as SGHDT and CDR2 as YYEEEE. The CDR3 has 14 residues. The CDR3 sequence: CASSFSGGQETQYF. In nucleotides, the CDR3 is TGTGCCAGCAGCTTTAGCGGGGGGCAAGAGACCCAGTACTTC.

The CDR3 DNA reads as TGCAGCGTTGAAGAGGACAGGGGGGTTGGCTACACCTTC. Protein product: CSVEEDRGVGYTF. This sequence joins TRBV29-1 and TRBJ1-2; 10 bases are shared with TRBD1. Trimming at V came to 0 bases and at J to 7 bases, leaving 2 bases not matched to a gene. In germline, CDR1 is SQVTM, CDR2 ANQGSEA. The CDR3 runs to 13 residues.

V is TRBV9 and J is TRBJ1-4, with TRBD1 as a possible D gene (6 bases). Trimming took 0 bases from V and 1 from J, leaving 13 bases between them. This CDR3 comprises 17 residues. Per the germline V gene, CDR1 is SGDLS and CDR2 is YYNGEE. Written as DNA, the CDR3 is TGTGCCAGCAGCGTAGGAACGGGGGGCAGAACTAATGAAAAACTGTTTTTT. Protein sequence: CASSVGTGGRTNEKLFF.

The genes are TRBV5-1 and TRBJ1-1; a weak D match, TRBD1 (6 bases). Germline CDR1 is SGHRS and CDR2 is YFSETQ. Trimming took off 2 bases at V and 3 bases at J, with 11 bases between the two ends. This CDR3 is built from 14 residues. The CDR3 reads CASSFSRGDTEAFF. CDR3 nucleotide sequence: TGCGCCAGCAGCTTCAGCAGGGGCGACACTGAAGCTTTCTTT. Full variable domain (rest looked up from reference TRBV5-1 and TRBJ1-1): KAGVTQTPRYLIKTRGQQVTLSCSPISGHRSVSWYQQTPGQGLQFLFEYFSETQRNKGNFPGRFSGRQFSNSRSEMNVSTLELGDSALYLCASSFSRGDTEAFFGQGTRLTVV.

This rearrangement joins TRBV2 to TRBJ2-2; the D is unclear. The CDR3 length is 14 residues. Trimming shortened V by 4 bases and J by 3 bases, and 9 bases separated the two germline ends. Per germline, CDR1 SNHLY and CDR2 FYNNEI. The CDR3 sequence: CASSGFIDTGELFF. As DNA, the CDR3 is TGTGCCAGCAGTGGTTTTATTGACACCGGGGAGCTGTTTTTT.

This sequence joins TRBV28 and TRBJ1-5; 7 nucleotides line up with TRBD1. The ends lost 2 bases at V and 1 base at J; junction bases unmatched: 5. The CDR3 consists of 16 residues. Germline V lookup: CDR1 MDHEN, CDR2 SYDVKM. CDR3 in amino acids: CASSLAGGGSNQPQHF. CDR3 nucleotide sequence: TGTGCCAGCAGTTTAGCAGGGGGTGGGAGCAATCAGCCCCAGCATTTT.

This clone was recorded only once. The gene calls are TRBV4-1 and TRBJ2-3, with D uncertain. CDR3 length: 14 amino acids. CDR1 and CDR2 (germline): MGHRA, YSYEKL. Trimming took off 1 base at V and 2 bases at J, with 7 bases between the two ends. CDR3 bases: TGCGCCAGCAGCCAAGGGTCACACACAGATACGCAGTATTTT. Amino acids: CASSQGSHTDTQYF.

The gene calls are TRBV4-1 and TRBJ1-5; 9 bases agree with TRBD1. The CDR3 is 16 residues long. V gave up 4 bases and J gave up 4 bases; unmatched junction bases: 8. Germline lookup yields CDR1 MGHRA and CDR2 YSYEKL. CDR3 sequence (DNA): TGCGCCAGCAGCCCCTGGGACAGGGTTGGAAATCAGCCCCAGCATTTT. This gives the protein CASSPWDRVGNQPQHF.

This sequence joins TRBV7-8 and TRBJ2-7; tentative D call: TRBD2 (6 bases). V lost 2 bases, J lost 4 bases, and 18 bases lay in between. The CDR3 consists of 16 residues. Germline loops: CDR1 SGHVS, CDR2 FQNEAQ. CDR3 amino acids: CASSLPPGPGVYEQYF. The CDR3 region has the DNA TGTGCCAGCAGCTTACCCCCAGGGCCGGGGGTATACGAGCAGTACTTC.

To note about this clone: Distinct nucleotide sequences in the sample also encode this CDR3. CDR3 in amino acids: CASSLLAGQETQYF. In DNA, the CDR3 is TGTGCCAGCAGCTTACTAGCGGGGCAAGAGACCCAGTACTTC. This sequence joins TRBV7-9 and TRBJ2-5; 9 positions match TRBD2. Trimming cost V 2 bases and J 2 bases; bases outside gene matches: 0. The CDR3 length is 14 residues. CDR1 and CDR2 from the germline V gene are SEHNR and FQNEAQ (reference sequence). Filled out from reference TRBV7-9 and TRBJ2-5, the complete variable domain reads DTGVSQNPRHKITKRGQNVTFRCDPISEHNRLYWYRQTLGQGPEFLTYFQNEAQLEKSRLLSDRFSAERPKGSFSTLEIQRTEQGDSAMYLCASSLLAGQETQYFGPGTRLLVL.

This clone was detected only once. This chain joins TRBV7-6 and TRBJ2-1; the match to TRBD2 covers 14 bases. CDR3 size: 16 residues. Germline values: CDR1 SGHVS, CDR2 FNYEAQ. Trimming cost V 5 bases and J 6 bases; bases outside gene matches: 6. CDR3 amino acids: CASSGETSGGGNEQFF. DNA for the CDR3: TGTGCCAGCAGCGGAGAGACTAGCGGGGGGGGCAATGAGCAGTTCTTC.

CDR3: CASSLGAIRGTEAFF. In DNA form, the CDR3 reads TGCGCCAGCAGCTTGGGGGCCATAAGGGGGACTGAAGCTTTCTTT. The chain combines TRBV5-1 with TRBJ1-1; tentative D call: TRBD1 (6 bases). Germline-derived CDR1 and CDR2 are SGHRS and YFSETQ. V was shortened by 0 bases and J by 5 bases, with 14 bases between the two germline ends. This CDR3 spans 15 amino acids.

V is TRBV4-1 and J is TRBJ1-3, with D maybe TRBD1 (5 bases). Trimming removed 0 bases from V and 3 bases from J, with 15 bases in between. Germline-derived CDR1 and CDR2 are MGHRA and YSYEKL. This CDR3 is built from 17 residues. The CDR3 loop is CASSQDGAGRSGNTIYF. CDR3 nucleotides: TGCGCCAGCAGCCAAGATGGAGCAGGGAGGAGTGGAAACACCATATATTTT.

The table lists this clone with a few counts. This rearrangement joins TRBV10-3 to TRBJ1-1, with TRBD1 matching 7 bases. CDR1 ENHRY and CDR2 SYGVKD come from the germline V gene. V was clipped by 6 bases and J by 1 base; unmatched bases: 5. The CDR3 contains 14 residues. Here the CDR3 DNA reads TGTGCCATCAGAAAAGACAGGGAGAACACTGAAGCTTTCTTT. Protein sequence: CAIRKDRENTEAFF.